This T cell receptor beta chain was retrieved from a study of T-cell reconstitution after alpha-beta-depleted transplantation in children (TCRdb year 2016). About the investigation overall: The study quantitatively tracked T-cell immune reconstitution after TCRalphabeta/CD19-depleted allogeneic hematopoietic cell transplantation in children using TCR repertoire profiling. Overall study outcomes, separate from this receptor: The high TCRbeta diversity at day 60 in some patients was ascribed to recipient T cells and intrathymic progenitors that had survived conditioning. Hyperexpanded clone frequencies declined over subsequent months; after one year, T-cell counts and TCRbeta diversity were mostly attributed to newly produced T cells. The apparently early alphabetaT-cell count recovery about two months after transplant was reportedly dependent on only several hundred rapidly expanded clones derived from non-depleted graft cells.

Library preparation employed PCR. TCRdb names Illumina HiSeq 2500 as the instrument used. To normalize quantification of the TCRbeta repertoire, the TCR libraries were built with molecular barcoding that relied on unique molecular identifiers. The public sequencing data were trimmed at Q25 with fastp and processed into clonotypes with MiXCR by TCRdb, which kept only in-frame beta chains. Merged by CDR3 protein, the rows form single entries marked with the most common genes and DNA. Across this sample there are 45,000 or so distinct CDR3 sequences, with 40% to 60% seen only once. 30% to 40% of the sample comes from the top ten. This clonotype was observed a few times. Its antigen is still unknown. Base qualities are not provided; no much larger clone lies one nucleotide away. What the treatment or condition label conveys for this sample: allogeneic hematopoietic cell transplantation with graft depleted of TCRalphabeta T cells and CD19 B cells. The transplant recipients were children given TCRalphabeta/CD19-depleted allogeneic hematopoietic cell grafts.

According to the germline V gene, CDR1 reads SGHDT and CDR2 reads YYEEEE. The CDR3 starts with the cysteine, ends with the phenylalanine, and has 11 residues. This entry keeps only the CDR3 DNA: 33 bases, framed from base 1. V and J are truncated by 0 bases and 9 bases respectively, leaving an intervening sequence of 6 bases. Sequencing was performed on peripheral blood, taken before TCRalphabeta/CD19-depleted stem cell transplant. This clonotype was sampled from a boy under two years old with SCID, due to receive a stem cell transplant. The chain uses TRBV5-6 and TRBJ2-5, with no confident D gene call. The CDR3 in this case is CASSLGGAQYF. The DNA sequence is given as TGTGCCAGCAGCTTGGGTGGGGCCCAGTACTTC.